These 3 T cell receptor beta chains were sequenced from one sample in a study of blood T cell repertoires in COVID-19. This table comes from immunoSEQ multiplex PCR, and its TCRdb copy is limited to in-frame clones, with some not included. The table includes around 240,000 clones, almost 85% detected once. The sequenced sample was peripheral blood. These receptors came from a woman aged 80 or older with acute or convalescent COVID-19.

Only a few counts were recorded for this clone. This chain joins TRBV9 and TRBJ2-1; TRBD2 aligns across 7 bases. Per the germline V gene, CDR1 is SGDLS and CDR2 is YYNGEE. With 5 bases clipped from V and 4 bases from J, the junction kept 12 bases outside the gene matches. The CDR3 extends over 16 amino acids. The CDR3 loop reads CASSRTMASGYNEQFF. DNA of the CDR3: TGTGCCAGCAGTCGTACTATGGCTAGCGGTTACAATGAGCAGTTCTTC.

This chain uses TRBV6-6 with TRBJ1-5; no clear D gene. This CDR3 has 17 amino acids. CDR1 is MNHNY and CDR2 is SVGAGI in the germline V gene (reference sequence). V shed 6 bases and J shed 0 bases, with 18 bases lying between them. CDR3: CASSRGGEFYSNQPQHF. In DNA form, the CDR3 reads TGTGCCAGCAGCCGAGGCGGGGAGTTCTATAGCAATCAGCCCCAGCATTTT.

The chain joins TRBV19 to TRBJ2-3; TRBD2 agrees at 7 bases. V dropped 3 bases and J dropped 3; count of bases not matched to a gene: 3. The CDR3 runs 14 residues. Germline V CDR1 and CDR2: LNHDA, SQIVND (reference sequence). The CDR3 spells CASSMNGRTDTQYF. CDR3 nucleotides: TGTGCCAGTAGTATGAACGGGAGGACAGATACGCAGTATTTT. Using reference TRBV19 and TRBJ2-3 for the parts outside the CDR3, the full variable domain is DGGITQSPKYLFRKEGQNVTLSCEQNLNHDAMYWYRQDPGQGLRLIYYSQIVNDFQKGDIAEGYSVSREKKESFPLTVTSAQKNPTAFYLCASSMNGRTDTQYFGPGTRLTVL.